This passage covers 25 T cell receptor beta chains from one sample sequenced in a study of cytomegalovirus exposure and HLA in healthy donors. The PCR employed 60 Vbeta primers together with 13 Jbeta primers. The data were produced by immunoSEQ multiplex PCR, yet TCRdb's version contains in-frame clones alone and is incomplete. In the table there are about 110,000 clones, around 80% of which are singletons. Sequencing was done on a sample of PBMCs. The receptors here all came from a man between 25 and 39 years old in good health and CMV-seropositive.

V gene TRBV14 combines with J gene TRBJ1-3; no clear D. Trimming removed 6 bases from V and 2 bases from J, with 8 bases in between. Germline CDR1 reads SGHDN; CDR2 reads FVKESK. The CDR3 has 13 residues. The CDR3 region has the DNA TGTGCCAGCAGGGAGATGGCTGGAAACACCATATATTTT. Translating gives CASREMAGNTIYF.

The rearrangement uses TRBV7-2 and TRBJ2-1; the D gene is possibly TRBD1 (6 bases). The CDR3 consists of 15 residues. Trimming cost V 4 bases and J 6 bases, with 16 bases left between them. Germline values: CDR1 SGHTA, CDR2 FQGNSA. For the CDR3, the DNA is TGTGCCAGCAGCTCAGGGGTGTCGGGGAGCAATGAGCAGTTCTTC. Protein sequence: CASSSGVSGSNEQFF.

The chain has TRBV19 and TRBJ2-2; TRBD2 matches 7 bases. The CDR3 totals 15 residues. The J segment lost 0 bases and the V segment lost 3 bases, leaving 1 base of the junction unmatched. Germline V gene sequence: CDR1 LNHDA, CDR2 SQIVND (reference sequence). In nucleotides, the CDR3 is TGTGCCAGTAGTATGGGGGGGGCGAACACCGGGGAGCTGTTTTTT. Its translation: CASSMGGANTGELFF.

The rearrangement joins TRBV29-1 to TRBJ2-1; TRBD2 agrees at 12 bases. This CDR3 has 13 residues. Germline V gives CDR1 SQVTM, CDR2 ANQGSEA. Unmatched junction bases numbered 9, after V lost 6 bases and J lost 12 bases. The CDR3 here is CSVASGGAEGQFF. The CDR3 DNA reads TGCAGCGTGGCTAGCGGGGGGGCCGAGGGGCAGTTCTTC.

V is TRBV28 and J is TRBJ1-2; D is perhaps TRBD1 (6 bases). The germline gives CDR1 MDHEN, CDR2 SYDVKM. V shed 6 bases and J shed 4 bases, with 9 bases lying between them. The CDR3 covers 12 residues. In DNA form, the CDR3 reads TGTGCCAGCAGCCAGGACAGCTATGGCTACACCTTC. This gives the protein CASSQDSYGYTF.

The chain has TRBV9 and TRBJ2-2; 7 bases match TRBD1. V lost 3 bases, J lost 6 bases, and 5 bases stayed unmatched. Looked up from germline, CDR1 is SGDLS and CDR2 is YYNGEE. CDR3 length: 14 residues. CDR3 nucleotides: TGTGCCAGCAGCGCCCCGGGGACAGCCGGGGAGCTGTTTTTT. Translation: CASSAPGTAGELFF.

The V gene is TRBV21-1, the J gene TRBJ2-5; the table assigns TRBD1, which was not confirmed against the DNA. TRBV21-1 is tagged as a pseudogene. CDR3 length: 18 amino acids. The CDR3 DNA follows: TGTGCCAGCAGCTACCCGCGGGAGGGGACAGGGGGTAGGGAGACCCAGTACTTC. Translated: CASSYPREGTGGRETQYF.

The rearrangement uses TRBV6-5 and TRBJ2-1; the D gene is possibly TRBD1 (6 bases). Trimming cost V 0 bases and J 9 bases, with 9 bases left between them. The germline V gene encodes CDR1 MNHEY and CDR2 SVGAGI. The CDR3 is 13 residues long. The CDR3 region has the DNA TGTGCCAGCAGTTACTCTGGGGGCCGTGAGCAGTTCTTC. Translation gives CASSYSGGREQFF.

The chain couples TRBV7-9 to TRBJ2-7; TRBD2 matches 10 bases. Germline V gene lookup returns CDR1 SEHNR and CDR2 FQNEAQ (reference sequence). V shed 4 bases, J shed 6 bases, and the junction held 15 bases outside the gene matches. This CDR3 is 17 amino acids long. The CDR3: CASSSPYLSGGRSEQYF. CDR3 sequence (DNA): TGTGCCAGCAGCTCCCCGTACCTTAGCGGGGGGCGGAGCGAGCAGTACTTC.

The rearrangement uses TRBV9 and TRBJ2-4, with D perhaps TRBD1 (5 bases). The V end was cut by 0 bases, the J end by 6 bases, with 16 bases between. CDR1 is SGDLS, CDR2 YYNGEE, per germline. This CDR3 has 16 amino acids. DNA of the CDR3: TGTGCCAGCAGCGTAGAGACGGCAGGGCCTTTAAACATTCAGTACTTC. Protein: CASSVETAGPLNIQYF.

This sequence joins TRBV4-3 and TRBJ2-7, with a weak D call TRBD2 (5 bases). Per the germline V gene, CDR1 is LGHNA and CDR2 is YSLEER. V was cut by 0 bases and J by 2 bases, with 11 bases left in between. This CDR3 is 15 amino acids long. The CDR3 reads CASSQDSGRAYEQYF. The CDR3 nucleotides are TGCGCCAGCAGCCAAGATTCTGGGCGGGCCTACGAGCAGTACTTC.

The CDR3: CASSLAKPGANVLTF. The CDR3 DNA reads TGTGCCAGCAGTTTAGCCAAGCCTGGGGCCAACGTCCTGACTTTC. This chain connects TRBV27 to TRBJ2-6; D unclear. V lost 2 bases and J lost 2, with 7 bases in between. The CDR3 runs 15 residues. Germline lookup yields CDR1 MNHEY and CDR2 SMNVEV (reference sequence).

The chain combines TRBV6-5 with TRBJ1-5; possibly TRBD1 for D (5 bases). Between the trimmed V and J ends, which lost 2 bases and 1 base, there was a span of 9 bases. The germline CDR1 and CDR2 sequences are MNHEY and SVGAGI. CDR3 length: 15 amino acids. CDR3 sequence: CASSYGGGSNQPQHF. The CDR3, as DNA: TGTGCCAGCAGTTACGGGGGAGGAAGCAATCAGCCCCAGCATTTT.

The chain has TRBV7-9 and TRBJ1-2; possibly TRBD1 for D (5 bases). The CDR3 sequence is 16 residues long. Germline loops: CDR1 SEHNR, CDR2 FQNEAQ (reference sequence). V was clipped by 3 bases and J by 5 bases, with 19 bases between them. The CDR3 here is CASSFEDTRFLYGYTF. CDR3 nucleotides: TGTGCCAGCAGCTTCGAGGACACCCGCTTTTTGTATGGCTACACCTTC.

The CDR3 DNA follows: TGTGCCACCAGCGCCCGTCCACAGGGGTCTTGGGGAAACACCATATATTTT. Protein sequence: CATSARPQGSWGNTIYF. The chain couples TRBV15 to TRBJ1-3; TRBD1 matches 7 bases. CDR3 size: 17 residues. CDR1 and CDR2 from the germline V gene are LNHNV and YYDKDF (reference sequence). Trimming removed 5 bases from V and 4 bases from J; junction bases left unmatched: 14.

The chain joins TRBV7-9 to TRBJ2-1; maybe TRBD1 (6 bases). V lost 1 base to trimming and J lost 3 bases, with 16 bases between them. The CDR3 runs 17 residues. Germline assignment: CDR1 SEHNR and CDR2 FQNEAQ (reference sequence). The CDR3 DNA reads as TGTGCCAGCAGCTTAGGTGTTGGGCAGGGGAACTACAATGAGCAGTTCTTC. Encoded protein: CASSLGVGQGNYNEQFF.

The chain has TRBV5-1 and TRBJ1-4, with a tentative D call TRBD1 (6 bases). This CDR3 has 16 amino acids. Trimming shortened V by 1 base and J by 2 bases, and 12 bases separated the two germline ends. Germline V gene sequence: CDR1 SGHRS, CDR2 YFSETQ. CDR3 DNA sequence: TGCGCCAGCAGCTTGCTCAGGGGTGGTACTAATGAAAAACTGTTTTTT. Protein: CASSLLRGGTNEKLFF.

The rearrangement joins TRBV6-5 to TRBJ2-1, with 10 positions matching TRBD2. J gave up 9 bases and V 3 bases, and 11 bases lay outside the gene matches. The germline gives CDR1 MNHEY, CDR2 SVGAGI. The length of the CDR3 is 16 residues. The DNA of the CDR3 is TGTGCCAGCAGTTATTCTCTAGCGGGGGCCTTCGGTGAGCAGTTCTTC. It yields the protein CASSYSLAGAFGEQFF.

The chain has TRBV11-2 and TRBJ2-2; 7 bases align to TRBD1. This CDR3 spans 15 amino acids. Germline trimming cut 4 bases from V and 5 bases from J; bases unmatched to any gene: 7. CDR1 is SGHAT, CDR2 FQNNGV, per germline. As DNA, the CDR3 is TGTGCCAGCAGCTCAGGGGGAGCGCGGACCGGGGAGCTGTTTTTT. Translation gives CASSSGGARTGELFF.

This clone has just a few counts. V usage is TRBV5-6 and J usage is TRBJ2-1, with 7 bases fitting TRBD2. The ends lost 4 bases at V and 1 base at J; junction bases unmatched: 8. The CDR3 totals 16 residues. Germline assignment: CDR1 SGHDT and CDR2 YYEEEE. Here the CDR3 reads CASSDGGGSSYNEQFF. The CDR3 bases are TGTGCCAGCAGCGATGGGGGGGGGAGTTCCTACAATGAGCAGTTCTTC.

This clone was seen once. The junction departs from germline at one end; a sequencing error may be responsible. The chain joins TRBV7-7 to TRBJ2-5, with 9 nucleotides matching TRBD2. Germline CDR1 is SSHAT and CDR2 is FNYEAQ (reference sequence). The CDR3 consists of 16 residues. The CDR3 loop reads CASSLVAGGPPETQYF. The CDR3 coding sequence is TGTGCTAGCAGCTTAGTGGCGGGGGGGCCGCCGGAGACCCAGTACTTC.

The J gene is TRBJ2-3, the V gene TRBV6-4; possible D gene TRBD1, 5 bases. The CDR3 extends over 15 amino acids. Trimming removed 5 bases from V and 0 bases from J, with 12 bases in between. Looked up from germline, CDR1 is MRHNA and CDR2 is SNTAGT. For the CDR3, the DNA is TGTGCCAGCAGTCCTGGACAACCTAGCACAGATACGCAGTATTTT. Protein sequence: CASSPGQPSTDTQYF.

The rearrangement joins TRBV7-9 to TRBJ2-1; TRBD2 might be the D (5 bases). This CDR3 comprises 16 residues. Germline V gene lookup returns CDR1 SEHNR and CDR2 FQNEAQ (reference sequence). Trimming left V 0 bases short and J 0 bases short, with 9 bases between. CDR3 sequence: CASSLAAGVSYNEQFF. The CDR3 nucleotides read TGTGCCAGCAGCTTAGCGGCCGGGGTCTCCTACAATGAGCAGTTCTTC.

This chain joins TRBV6-4 and TRBJ2-2; D might be TRBD1 (6 bases). Looked up from germline, CDR1 is MRHNA and CDR2 is SNTAGT. V was shortened by 6 bases and J by 6 bases, with 14 bases between the two germline ends. This CDR3 comprises 14 residues. CDR3 protein: CASRLTQGAGELFF. CDR3 DNA: TGTGCCAGCAGACTAACACAGGGAGCCGGGGAGCTGTTTTTT.

This clone came up once. The J gene is TRBJ2-3, the V gene TRBV7-2; D is undetermined. V was pared by 1 base and J by 3 bases, with 5 bases between. CDR1 SGHTA and CDR2 FQGNSA come from the germline V gene. This CDR3 contains 13 residues. CDR3 amino acids: CASSLVGTDTQYF. The CDR3 DNA follows: TGTGCCAGCAGCTTAGTCGGTACAGATACGCAGTATTTT. The full variable domain, with the rest looked up from reference TRBV7-2 and TRBJ2-3, is GAGVSQSPSNKVTEKGKDVELRCDPISGHTALYWYRQSLGQGLEFLIYFQGNSAPDKSGLPSDRFSAERTGGSVSTLTIQRTQQEDSAVYLCASSLVGTDTQYFGPGTRLTVL.